This T cell receptor beta chain was sequenced for a study of T cells after yellow fever vaccination (dated by TCRdb to about 2019). With regard to the full study: The SMART-Seq v4 Ultra Low Input RNA kit was used to prepare libraries from fractions with low cell numbers. Two healthy male donors made up the cohort, one aged 18 to 30 years and the other aged 30 to 40 years. Blood was drawn at multiple timepoints before and after primary and secondary immunization, with bulk PBMC replicates and cell subsets isolated. To track T-cell clones before and after primary and booster YFV17D yellow fever vaccination, bulk TCR alpha and beta repertoires were sequenced longitudinally. What the work shows at the level of the full study, not this receptor alone: Most clones expanded after primary vaccination (almost 97% of CD4 and around 88% of CD8) were re-detected after the booster, suggesting that broad memory maintenance occurred. Because only a couple of donors were included in the study, the extent to which the findings can be generalized is limited. Compared with the primary T-cell response, the secondary T-cell response was faster but weaker, reaching its peak on day 5 rather than on day 15. Computational filtering was needed because FACS-sorted repertoires could contain abundant contaminating clonotypes from the bulk population. A small fraction of clonotypes appeared in both the CD4 and CD8 compartments, likely as a result of convergent recombination.

This clonotype appeared a few times. Its recognized antigen is unknown. It has no much larger one-base neighbor in the sample; base qualities were not kept. The sample's treatment or condition label is to be understood as: live attenuated yellow fever vaccine strain. At every blood-draw timepoint, two biological replicates of bulk PBMCs were collected. PBMCs were isolated from peripheral blood using a standard Ficoll-Paque protocol. RNA was extracted with TriZol from bulk PBMCs, CD4 and CD8 fractions, and dextramer-positive and dextramer-negative fractions. TCR cDNA was synthesized by 5'RACE template switching, through which a universal primer site and unique molecular identifiers were introduced. cDNA synthesis was primed from both the TCR alpha and TCR beta constant segments. Library amplification involved two PCR steps, and the second step added sample barcodes and sequencing adapters. Sequencing of libraries was done on Illumina HiSeq 2500 (2x100 bp) or NovaSeq (2x150 bp). Per the original workflow: Reads were demultiplexed and collapsed into UMI consensus sequences with MIGEC, and V(D)J alignment was performed with MiXCR. Vaccine-responding clonotypes were identified with edgeR using replicate PBMC samples, with FDR below 0.01 and a log2 fold change above 5 up to day 15 being required. Each bulk clonotype was labeled CD4 or CD8 based on which sequenced repertoire, CD4 or CD8, contained the clonotype at higher abundance. The public reads were reanalyzed by TCRdb: fastp trimming at Q25, MiXCR alignment, in-frame beta chains only. A single entry per CDR3 protein holds the most common genes and DNA from its merged rows. These V and J calls are TCRdb output, not the study's own analysis. The sample includes hundreds of thousands of distinct CDR3 sequences, with around an eighth observed a single time. The ten largest clones represent 15% of the sample.

V is reduced by 6 bases and J by 2 bases, leaving a spacing of 17 bases between them. From cysteine to phenylalanine, the CDR3 is 15 amino acids long. Left in the record is the CDR3 DNA by itself, 45 bases read in frame from the first base. The germline V gene encodes CDR1 MDHEN and CDR2 SYDVKM. The source of this sequence is a man aged 25-45 years who received the YFV17D yellow fever vaccine. The sample was PBMCs, taken on the day of the yellow fever booster vaccination. The rearranged chain carries TRBV28 and TRBJ2-7; a tentative D match to TRBD1 spans 5 bases. The DNA is as follows: TGTGCCAGCAGCTACTTCGTTACAGGTACCTACGAGCAGTACTTC. Its translation reads: CASSYFVTGTYEQYF.